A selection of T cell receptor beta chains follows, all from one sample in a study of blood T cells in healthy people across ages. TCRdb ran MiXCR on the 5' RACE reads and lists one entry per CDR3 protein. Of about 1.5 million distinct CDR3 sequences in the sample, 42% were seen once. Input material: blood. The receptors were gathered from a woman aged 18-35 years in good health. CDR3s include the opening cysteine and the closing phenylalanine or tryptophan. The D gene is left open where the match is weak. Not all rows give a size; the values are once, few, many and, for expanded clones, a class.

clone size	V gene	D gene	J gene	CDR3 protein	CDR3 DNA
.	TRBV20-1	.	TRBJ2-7	CGARSLSEQYF	TGCGGTGCTCGGAGTTTATCGGAGCAGTACTTC
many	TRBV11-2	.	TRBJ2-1	CASSLNGSPYNEQFF	TGTGCCAGCAGTCTCAACGGATCCCCATACAATGAGCAGTTCTTC
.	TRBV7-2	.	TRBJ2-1	CASSLLTFEQFF	TGTGCCAGCAGCTTATTAACTTTTGAGCAGTTCTTC
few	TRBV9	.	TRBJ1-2	CASSENGDYGYTF	TGTGCCAGCAGCGAGAACGGAGACTATGGCTACACCTTC
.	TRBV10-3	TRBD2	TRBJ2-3	CAINAGGENTQYF	TGTGCCATCAATGCGGGAGGGGAGAATACGCAGTATTTT
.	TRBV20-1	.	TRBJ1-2	CSGQSPNYGYTF	TGCAGTGGACAGAGCCCTAACTATGGCTACACCTTC
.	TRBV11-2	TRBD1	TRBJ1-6	CASSLARDSGSPLHF	TGTGCCAGCAGCTTAGCCCGGGACAGTGGTTCACCCCTCCACTTT
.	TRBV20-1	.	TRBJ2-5	CSARAPAINEQYF	TGCAGTGCTCGAGCCCCGGCCATCAATGAGCAGTACTTC
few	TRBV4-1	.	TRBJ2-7	CASSQVKSGGSYEQYF	TGCGCCAGCAGCCAAGTAAAGTCCGGGGGTAGTTACGAGCAGTACTTC
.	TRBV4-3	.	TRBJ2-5	CASSQGNHGETQYF	TGCGCCAGCAGCCAAGGGAACCACGGAGAGACCCAGTACTTC
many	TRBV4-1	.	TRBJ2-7	CASSQGQGPTYEQYF	TGCGCCAGCAGCCAAGGGCAGGGCCCCACCTACGAGCAGTACTTC
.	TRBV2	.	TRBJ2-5	CASSENYQETQYF	TGTGCCAGCAGTGAAAACTACCAAGAGACCCAGTACTTC
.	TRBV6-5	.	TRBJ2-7	CASSYSRTTLNYEQYF	TGTGCCAGCAGTTACTCGAGGACTACCCTAAACTACGAGCAGTACTTC
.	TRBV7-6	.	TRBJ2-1	CASSSPEGRNEQFF	TGTGCCAGCAGCTCCCCGGAGGGTCGGAATGAGCAGTTCTTC
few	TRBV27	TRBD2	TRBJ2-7	CASSLSMGLAYEQYF	TGTGCCAGCAGTTTATCCATGGGACTAGCATACGAGCAGTACTTC
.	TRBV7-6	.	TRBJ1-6	CASSQTGLYNSPLHF	TGTGCCAGCAGCCAAACGGGACTCTATAATTCACCCCTCCACTTT
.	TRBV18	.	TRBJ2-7	CASSQNPQGAYEQYF	TGTGCCAGCTCCCAAAATCCACAGGGTGCCTACGAGCAGTACTTC
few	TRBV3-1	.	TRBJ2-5	CASSQGAREETQYF	TGTGCCAGCAGCCAAGGAGCCAGGGAAGAGACCCAGTACTTC
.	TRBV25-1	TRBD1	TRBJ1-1	CASSEFGRGDRNTEAFF	TGTGCCAGCAGTGAATTTGGCAGGGGGGATAGGAACACTGAAGCTTTCTTT
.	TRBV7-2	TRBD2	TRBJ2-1	CASSFRSLAGADEQFF	TGTGCCAGCAGCTTTAGGTCGTTAGCGGGAGCCGATGAGCAGTTCTTC
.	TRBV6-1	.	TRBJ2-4	CASKDVGLRRDKNIQYF	TGCGCCAGCAAAGATGTGGGCCTGCGAAGAGACAAAAACATTCAGTACTTC
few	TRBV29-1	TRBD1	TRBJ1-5	CSVARDRGQPQHF	TGCAGCGTGGCCCGGGACAGGGGTCAGCCCCAGCATTTT
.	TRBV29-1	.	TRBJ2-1	CSVTTEHNEQFF	TGCAGCGTTACGACAGAACACAATGAGCAGTTCTTC
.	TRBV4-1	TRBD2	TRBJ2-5	CASSQGTSGGAYNEQYF	TGCGCCAGCAGCCAAGGTACAAGCGGGGGGGCATACAATGAGCAGTACTTC
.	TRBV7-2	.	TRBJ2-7	CASSSSAGYTRYEQYF	TGTGCCAGCAGCTCCAGCGCAGGATATACTCGCTACGAGCAGTACTTC
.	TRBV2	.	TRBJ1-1	CASSEALVTRVTEAFF	TGTGCCAGCAGTGAAGCGCTTGTCACGAGGGTCACTGAAGCTTTCTTT
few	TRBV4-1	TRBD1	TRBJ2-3	CASSQEKGATDTQYF	TGCGCCAGCAGCCAAGAGAAGGGGGCTACAGATACGCAGTATTTT
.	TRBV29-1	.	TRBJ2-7	CSVGHDREQYF	TGCAGCGTTGGACATGACCGCGAGCAGTACTTC
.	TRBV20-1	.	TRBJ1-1	CSALTEVNTEAFF	TGCAGTGCCCTGACAGAGGTGAACACTGAAGCTTTCTTT
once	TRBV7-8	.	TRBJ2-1	CASSPGGLGSYNEQFF	TGTGCCAGCAGCCCCGGGGGGCTCGGCTCCTACAATGAGCAGTTCTTC
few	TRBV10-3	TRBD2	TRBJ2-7	CAIRGLAGFDEQYF	TGTGCCATCAGGGGACTAGCGGGTTTCGACGAGCAGTACTTC
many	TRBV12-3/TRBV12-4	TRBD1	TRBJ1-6	CASSSDRGNSPLHF	TGTGCCAGCAGTTCCGACAGGGGCAATTCACCCCTCCACTTT
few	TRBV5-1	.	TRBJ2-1	CASSVGRENEQFF	TGCGCCAGCAGCGTGGGCAGGGAAAATGAGCAGTTCTTC
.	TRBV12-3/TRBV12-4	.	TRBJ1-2	CASSPTGRAQAGGYTF	TGTGCCAGCAGCCCGACAGGAAGGGCACAGGCCGGTGGCTACACCTTC
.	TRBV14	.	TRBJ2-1	CASSPVGQDYNEQFF	TGTGCCAGCAGCCCGGTGGGACAAGACTACAATGAGCAGTTCTTC
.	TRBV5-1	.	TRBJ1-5	CASSLMGPLSNQPQHF	TGCGCCAGCAGCTTGATGGGGCCATTAAGCAATCAGCCCCAGCATTTT
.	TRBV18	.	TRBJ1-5	CASSPQEGNNQPQHF	TGTGCCAGCTCACCACAAGAAGGGAACAATCAGCCCCAGCATTTT
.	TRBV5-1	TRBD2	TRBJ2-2	CASSWTSGMAGELFF	TGCGCCAGCAGCTGGACTAGCGGGATGGCCGGGGAGCTGTTTTTT
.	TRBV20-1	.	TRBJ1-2	CSATRGHAESGYTF	TGCAGTGCCACCCGGGGACACGCGGAGAGTGGCTACACCTTC
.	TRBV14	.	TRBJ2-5	CASSQLAETQYF	TGTGCCAGCAGCCAATTAGCGGAGACCCAGTACTTC
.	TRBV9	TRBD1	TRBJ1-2	CASSVAPDRAPISGYTF	TGTGCCAGCAGCGTAGCCCCGGACAGGGCCCCAATCAGTGGCTACACCTTC
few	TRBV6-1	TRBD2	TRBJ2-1	CASSLEAGVHNEQFF	TGTGCCAGCAGCCTGGAGGCGGGGGTTCACAATGAGCAGTTCTTC
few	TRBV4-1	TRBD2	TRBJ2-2	CASSQVIAGFNTGELFF	TGCGCCAGCAGCCAAGTGATAGCGGGGTTCAACACCGGGGAGCTGTTTTTT
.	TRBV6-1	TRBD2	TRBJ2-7	CASSAQTSGGYEQYF	TGTGCCAGCAGTGCCCAGACTAGCGGGGGGTACGAGCAGTACTTC
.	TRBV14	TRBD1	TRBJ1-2	CASSPPGQELYGYTF	TGTGCCAGCAGCCCACCGGGACAGGAACTCTATGGCTACACCTTC
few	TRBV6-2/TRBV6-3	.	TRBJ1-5	CASSYSSGLGQPQHF	TGTGCCAGCAGTTACTCGTCCGGGTTGGGGCAGCCCCAGCATTTT
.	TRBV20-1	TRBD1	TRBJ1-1	CSRGGRNTEAFF	TGCAGCAGGGGGGGCCGGAACACTGAAGCTTTCTTT
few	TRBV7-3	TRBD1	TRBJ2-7	CASSLSAGGFSEQYF	TGTGCCAGCAGCTTATCGGCAGGGGGCTTCTCCGAGCAGTACTTC
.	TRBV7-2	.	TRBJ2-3	CASSSASRTDTQYF	TGTGCCAGCAGCAGCGCTAGCCGCACAGATACGCAGTATTTT
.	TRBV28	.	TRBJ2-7	CASSLLDTDYEQYF	TGTGCCAGCAGTTTATTGGACACGGACTACGAGCAGTACTTC
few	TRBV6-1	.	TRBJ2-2	CASRQTTGRPTSHGELFF	TGTGCCAGCAGGCAGACAACGGGACGCCCTACATCGCACGGGGAGCTGTTTTTT
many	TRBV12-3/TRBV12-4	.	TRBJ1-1	CASSWGGDTEAFF	TGTGCCAGCAGTTGGGGGGGGGACACTGAAGCTTTCTTT
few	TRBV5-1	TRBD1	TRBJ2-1	CASSFDRGRNEQFF	TGCGCCAGCAGCTTTGACAGGGGACGCAATGAGCAGTTCTTC
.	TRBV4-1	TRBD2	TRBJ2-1	CASSLAPAGGPVPYNEQFF	TGCGCCAGCAGCTTGGCCCCAGCGGGGGGGCCCGTTCCCTACAATGAGCAGTTCTTC
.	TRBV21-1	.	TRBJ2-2	CASSKQLGTAQSNTGELFF	TGTGCCAGCAGCAAGCAGCTAGGGACAGCACAATCGAACACCGGGGAGCTGTTTTTT
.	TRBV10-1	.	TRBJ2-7	CASSERLEGEQYF	TGCGCCAGCAGTGAGAGGCTAGAGGGCGAGCAGTACTTC
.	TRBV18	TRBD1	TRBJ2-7	CASSRNTGTGGQSSYNEQYF	TGTGCCAGCTCACGCAATACCGGGACAGGGGGCCAGAGCTCCTACAATGAGCAGTACTTC